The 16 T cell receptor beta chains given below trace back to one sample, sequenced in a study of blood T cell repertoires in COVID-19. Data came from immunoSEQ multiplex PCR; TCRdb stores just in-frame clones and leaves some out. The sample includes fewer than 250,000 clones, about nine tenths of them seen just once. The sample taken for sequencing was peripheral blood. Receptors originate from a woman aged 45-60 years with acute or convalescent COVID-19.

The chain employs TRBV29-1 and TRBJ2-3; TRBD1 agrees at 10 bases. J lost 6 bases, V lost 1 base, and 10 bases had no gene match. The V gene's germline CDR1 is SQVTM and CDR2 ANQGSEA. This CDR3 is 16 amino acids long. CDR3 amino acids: CSVEGVDRGLKDTQYF. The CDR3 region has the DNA TGCAGCGTTGAAGGGGTTGACAGGGGGCTTAAGGATACGCAGTATTTT.

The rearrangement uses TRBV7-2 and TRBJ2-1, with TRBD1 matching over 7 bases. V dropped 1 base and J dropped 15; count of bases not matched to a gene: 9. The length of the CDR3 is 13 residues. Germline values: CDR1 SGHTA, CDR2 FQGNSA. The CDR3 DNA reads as TGTGCCAGCAGCTTAGGACAGGGAGTAGCATGGTTCTTC. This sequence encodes CASSLGQGVAWFF.

The CDR3 is CASSAQGTGGLSPLHF. For the CDR3, the DNA is TGTGCCAGCAGCGCCCAGGGGACAGGGGGCTTATCACCCCTCCACTTT. The chain is built from TRBV9 and TRBJ1-6; TRBD1 matches 12 bases. With 3 bases clipped from V and 10 bases from J, the junction kept 8 bases outside the gene matches. The CDR3 is 16 amino acids. Germline V lookup: CDR1 SGDLS, CDR2 YYNGEE.

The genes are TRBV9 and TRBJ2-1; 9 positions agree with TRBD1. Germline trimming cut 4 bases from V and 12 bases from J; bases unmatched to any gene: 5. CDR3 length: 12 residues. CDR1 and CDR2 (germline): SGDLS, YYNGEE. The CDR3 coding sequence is TGTGCCAGCAGCTTTGGGACAGGGAGGCAGTTCTTC. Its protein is CASSFGTGRQFF.

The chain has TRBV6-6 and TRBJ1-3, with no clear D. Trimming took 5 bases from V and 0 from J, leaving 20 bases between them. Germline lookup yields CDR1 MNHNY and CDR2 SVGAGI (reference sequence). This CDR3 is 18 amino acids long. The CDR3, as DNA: TGTGCCAGCAGTCCTTTTGGACGGGGTGCCCTCTCTGGAAACACCATATATTTT. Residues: CASSPFGRGALSGNTIYF.

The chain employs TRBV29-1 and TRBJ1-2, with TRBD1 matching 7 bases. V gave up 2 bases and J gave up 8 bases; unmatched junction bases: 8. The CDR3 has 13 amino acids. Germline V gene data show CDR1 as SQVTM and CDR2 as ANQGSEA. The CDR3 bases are TGCAGCGTTGAAACCCTGACAGGGCTCGGCTACACCTTC. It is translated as CSVETLTGLGYTF. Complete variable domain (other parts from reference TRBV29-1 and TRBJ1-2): SAVISQKPSRDICQRGTSLTIQCQVDSQVTMMFWYRQQPGQSLTLIATANQGSEATYESGFVIDKFPISRPNLTFSTLTVSNMSPEDSSIYLCSVETLTGLGYTFGSGTRLTVV.

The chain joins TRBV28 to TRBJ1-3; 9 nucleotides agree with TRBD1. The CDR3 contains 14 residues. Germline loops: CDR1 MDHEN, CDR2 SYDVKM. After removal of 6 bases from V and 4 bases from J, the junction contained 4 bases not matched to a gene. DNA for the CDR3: TGTGCCAGCAGCCGGACAGGGGAGGGAAACACCATATATTTT. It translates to CASSRTGEGNTIYF.

The CDR3 is CASSSVGGKDGYTF. The CDR3 nucleotides are TGTGCCAGCAGTTCCGTAGGGGGAAAGGATGGCTACACCTTC. The chain recombines TRBV28 with TRBJ1-2, with a weak D call TRBD1 (6 bases). Between the trimmed V and J ends, which lost 4 bases and 6 bases, there was a span of 15 bases. CDR1 is MDHEN and CDR2 is SYDVKM in the germline V gene. This CDR3 region has 14 residues.

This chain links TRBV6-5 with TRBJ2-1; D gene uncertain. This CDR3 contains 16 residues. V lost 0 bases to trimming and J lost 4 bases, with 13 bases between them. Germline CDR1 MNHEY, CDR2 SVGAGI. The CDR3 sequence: CASSYSISPEYNEQFF. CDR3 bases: TGTGCCAGCAGTTACTCCATTAGTCCCGAATACAATGAGCAGTTCTTC.

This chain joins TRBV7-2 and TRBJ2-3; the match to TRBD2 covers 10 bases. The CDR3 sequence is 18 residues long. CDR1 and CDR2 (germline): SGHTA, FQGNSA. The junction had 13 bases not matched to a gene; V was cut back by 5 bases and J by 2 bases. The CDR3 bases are TGTGCCAGCAGCCCACGACGGGCAGCGGGGGGGAACACAGATACGCAGTATTTT. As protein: CASSPRRAAGGNTDTQYF.

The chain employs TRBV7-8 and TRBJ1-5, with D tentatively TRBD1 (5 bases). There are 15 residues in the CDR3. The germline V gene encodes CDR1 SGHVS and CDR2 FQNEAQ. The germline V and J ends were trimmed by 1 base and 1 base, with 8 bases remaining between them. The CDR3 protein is CASSLDRQSNQPQHF. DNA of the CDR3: TGTGCCAGCAGCTTAGATCGACAGAGCAATCAGCCCCAGCATTTT.

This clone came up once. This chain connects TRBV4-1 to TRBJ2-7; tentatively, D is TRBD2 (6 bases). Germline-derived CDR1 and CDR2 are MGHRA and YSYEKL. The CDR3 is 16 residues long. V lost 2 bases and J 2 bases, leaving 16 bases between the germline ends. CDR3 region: CASSQTKVAGTYEQYF. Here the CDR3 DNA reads TGCGCCAGCAGCCAAACAAAGGTGGCGGGGACCTACGAGCAGTACTTC.

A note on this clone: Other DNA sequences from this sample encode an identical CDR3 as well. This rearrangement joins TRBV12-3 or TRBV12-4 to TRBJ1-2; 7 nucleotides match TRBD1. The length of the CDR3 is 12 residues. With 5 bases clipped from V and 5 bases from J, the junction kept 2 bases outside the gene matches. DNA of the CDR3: TGTGCCAGCAGTGGGGACAGTTATGGCTACACCTTC. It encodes CASSGDSYGYTF.

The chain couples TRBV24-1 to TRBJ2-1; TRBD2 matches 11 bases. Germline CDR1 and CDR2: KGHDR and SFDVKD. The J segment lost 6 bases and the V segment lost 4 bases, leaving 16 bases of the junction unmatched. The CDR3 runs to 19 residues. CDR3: CATSDPQSPLAGGRNEQFF. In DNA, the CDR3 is TGTGCCACCAGTGACCCTCAATCACCCCTAGCGGGGGGCCGCAATGAGCAGTTCTTC.

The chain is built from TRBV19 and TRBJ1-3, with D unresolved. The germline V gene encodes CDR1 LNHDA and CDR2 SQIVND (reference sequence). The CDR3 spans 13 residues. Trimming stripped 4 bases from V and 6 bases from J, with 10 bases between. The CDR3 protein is CASSSNMKNTIYF. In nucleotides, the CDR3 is TGTGCCAGTAGTAGTAACATGAAAAACACCATATATTTT.

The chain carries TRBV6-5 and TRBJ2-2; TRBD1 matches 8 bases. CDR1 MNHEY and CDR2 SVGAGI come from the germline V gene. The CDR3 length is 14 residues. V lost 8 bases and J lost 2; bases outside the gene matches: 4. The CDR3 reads CASLGQGNTGELFF. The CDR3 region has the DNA TGTGCCAGCCTCGGACAGGGCAACACCGGGGAGCTGTTTTTT.